Sequencing of this TCR beta chain was carried out in a study of shared clonotypes between healthy human individuals. Broader study findings: It was the few donors that limited the genetic and exposure-history diversity represented.

Germline V lookup: CDR1 ENHRY, CDR2 SYGVKD. V lost 5 bases and J lost 1; bases outside the gene matches: 3. This CDR3 is 14 amino acids long. Over several immunoSEQ plates, each subset's genomic DNA was distributed in even portions. Clones were read by immunoSEQ multiplex PCR, and TCRdb kept only the in-frame ones, dropping some. This sample has fewer than 1.4 million clones, with 78% found just once. A note on this clone: The antigen remains unidentified.

V and J are TRBV10-3 and TRBJ1-1; 8 bases fit TRBD1. The specimen sequenced was memory CD4+ T cells from PBMCs. Subset denoted: CD45RA-negative fraction. The TCR comes from a man younger than 35 in good health. Some clones in this sample may be carry-over from other donors' samples. The CDR3 spells CAISRTGKNTEAFF. CDR3 DNA: TGTGCCATCAGTCGGACAGGGAAGAACACTGAAGCTTTCTTT.